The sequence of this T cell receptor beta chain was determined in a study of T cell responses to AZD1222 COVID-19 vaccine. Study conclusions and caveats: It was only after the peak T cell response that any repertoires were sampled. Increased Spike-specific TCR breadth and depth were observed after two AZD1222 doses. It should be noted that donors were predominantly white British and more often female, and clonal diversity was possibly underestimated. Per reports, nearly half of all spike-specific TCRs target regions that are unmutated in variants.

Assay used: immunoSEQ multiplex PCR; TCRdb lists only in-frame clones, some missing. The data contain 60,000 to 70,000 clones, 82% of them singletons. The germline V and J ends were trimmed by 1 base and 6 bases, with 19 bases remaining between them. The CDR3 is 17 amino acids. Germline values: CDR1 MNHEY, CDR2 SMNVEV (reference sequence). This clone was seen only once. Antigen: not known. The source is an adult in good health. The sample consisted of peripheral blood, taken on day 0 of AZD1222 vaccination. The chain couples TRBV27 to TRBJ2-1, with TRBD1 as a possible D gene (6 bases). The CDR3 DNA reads TGTGCCAGCAGTTTATTTACGAGTGGACAGCCGGGCAATGAGCAGTTCTTC. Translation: CASSLFTSGQPGNEQFF.